These 26 T cell receptor beta chains share one sample of origin, sequenced in a study of blood T cells in healthy people across ages. A J-beta primer mix and a sample-barcoded 5' primer were used in a second PCR of roughly 6 to 11 cycles. TCRdb called the 5' RACE reads again in MiXCR, with one record for every CDR3 protein. In the table there are about 1.7 million distinct CDR3 sequences, about 30% of which are singletons. Sequencing was carried out using blood. These receptors were taken from a woman between 25 and 40 years old in good health.

This chain uses TRBV19 with TRBJ2-1; 7 nucleotides align to TRBD2. In germline, CDR1 is LNHDA, CDR2 SQIVND (reference sequence). The CDR3 is made up of 14 amino acids. Trimming took 2 bases from V and 5 from J; bases not matched to a gene: 3. The CDR3 DNA follows: TGTGCCAGTAGTATAAGCGGGAACAACAATGAGCAGTTCTTC. As protein: CASSISGNNNEQFF.

This clonotype has only a few counts. J is TRBJ1-4 and V is TRBV7-9; no clear D. The germline V and J ends were trimmed by 1 base and 0 bases, with 3 bases remaining between them. CDR3 size: 14 residues. The germline gives CDR1 SEHNR, CDR2 FQNEAQ (reference sequence). CDR3 sequence reads: CASSLVPTNEKLFF. Here the CDR3 DNA reads TGTGCCAGCAGCTTAGTTCCAACTAATGAAAAACTGTTTTTT.

There are a few counts of this clonotype. The chain employs TRBV5-6 and TRBJ2-3; TRBD2 agrees at 9 bases. The V segment lost 4 bases and the J segment 4 bases; nucleotides outside the gene matches: 13. The CDR3 is 17 amino acids. The V gene's germline CDR1 is SGHDT and CDR2 YYEEEE. The CDR3 DNA reads TGTGCCAGCAGCCAATTGCCGCGGGGGGGCATCGCAGATACGCAGTATTTT. Translated, it gives CASSQLPRGGIADTQYF.

Remarks on this clonotype: The junction does not match germline at one end; this may be a read error. The gene calls are TRBV2 and TRBJ1-5; 8 positions agree with TRBD1. The germline V gene has CDR1 SNHLY and CDR2 FYNNEI. This CDR3 region has 14 residues. The CDR3 here is CASSGDRGDQPRHF. The DNA for the CDR3 is TGTGCCAGCAGTGGTGACAGGGGAGATCAGCCCCGGCATTTT.

V usage is TRBV12-3 or TRBV12-4 and J usage is TRBJ1-4, with 9 bases fitting TRBD1. Trimming at V came to 3 bases and at J to 7 bases, leaving 6 bases not matched to a gene. This CDR3 has 15 amino acids. As DNA, the CDR3 is TGTGCCAGCAGTTTCCCGGACAGGGGTGGTGAAAAACTGTTTTTT. Protein product: CASSFPDRGGEKLFF.

At least ten counts were recorded for this clonotype. The rearrangement joins TRBV4-3 to TRBJ2-3, with 7 bases lining up with TRBD2. J gave up 7 bases and V 6 bases, and 10 bases lay outside the gene matches. The germline V gene has CDR1 LGHNA and CDR2 YSLEER. The CDR3 sequence is 14 residues long. In DNA form, the CDR3 reads TGCGCCAGCAGTCCCGCGGGGGATGTAAATACGCAGTATTTT. Amino acid sequence: CASSPAGDVNTQYF.

V and J are TRBV7-9 and TRBJ2-7; weak D call: TRBD2 (6 bases). The V end was cut by 5 bases, the J end by 2 bases, with 16 bases between. The V gene's germline CDR1 is SEHNR and CDR2 FQNEAQ (reference sequence). The CDR3 is 15 amino acids. CDR3 residues: CASSEPSGATYEQYF. CDR3 nucleotides: TGTGCCAGCAGCGAGCCGTCGGGAGCTACCTACGAGCAGTACTTC.

The J gene is TRBJ2-7, the V gene TRBV30, with 10 positions matching TRBD1. The CDR3 is made up of 13 amino acids. Unmatched junction bases numbered 3, after V lost 6 bases and J lost 1 base. Germline CDR1 is GTSNPN and CDR2 is SVGIG (reference sequence). The CDR3 sequence: CACRTGGSYEQYF. CDR3 DNA: TGTGCCTGTCGGACAGGGGGGTCCTACGAGCAGTACTTC.

The chain carries TRBV30 and TRBJ2-7; D not certain. CDR3 length: 11 residues. Germline assignment: CDR1 GTSNPN and CDR2 SVGIG (reference sequence). V was pared by 4 bases and J by 2 bases, with 6 bases between. The CDR3 DNA sequence: TGTGCCTGGACTCTGGCCTACGAGCAGTACTTC. Amino acid sequence: CAWTLAYEQYF.

The chain recombines TRBV7-3 with TRBJ2-1; 9 positions match TRBD2. The CDR3 contains 14 residues. The V and J ends lost 3 bases and 7 bases, in that order; junction bases with no gene match: 4. Germline CDR1 is SGHTA and CDR2 is FQGTGA. CDR3 DNA: TGTGCCAGCAGCTTCGCGGGGGGGCGAAATGAGCAGTTCTTC. This translates into CASSFAGGRNEQFF.

The rearrangement links TRBV5-5 to TRBJ1-2, with D perhaps TRBD1 (5 bases). Germline V gives CDR1 SGHKS, CDR2 YYEKEE (reference sequence). V lost 0 bases, J lost 13 bases, and 10 bases lay in between. This CDR3 contains 11 residues. CDR3 coding DNA: TGTGCCAGCAGCTTGGACAGGCGTATCACCTTC. This sequence encodes CASSLDRRITF.

A note on this clonotype: A read error is possible here, since a much larger clone lies one base away. This chain uses TRBV29-1 with TRBJ2-5; D is unclear. Germline CDR1 SQVTM, CDR2 ANQGSEA. The CDR3 runs to 13 residues. DNA of the CDR3: TGCAGCGGTGAAGGGCTGACCAAAGAGACCCAGTACTTC. It encodes CSGEGLTKETQYF.

Points on this clonotype: This CDR3 fails to terminate in the conserved phenylalanine or tryptophan, so it likely reflects a read error. The chain combines TRBV6-6 with TRBJ2-3, with 8 bases lining up with TRBD2. Germline trimming cut 5 bases from V and 4 bases from J; bases unmatched to any gene: 5. CDR3 length: 14 amino acids. Germline V gene lookup returns CDR1 MNHNY and CDR2 SVGAGI (reference sequence). CDR3 residues: CASSALAGPDTQYL. CDR3 in DNA: TGTGCCAGCAGTGCCCTAGCGGGCCCAGATACGCAGTATTTG.

In its sample, this clonotype was seen a few times. This chain connects TRBV7-9 to TRBJ2-4; TRBD2 is a possible D gene (5 bases). Germline V gene lookup returns CDR1 SEHNR and CDR2 FQNEAQ (reference sequence). The CDR3 extends over 15 amino acids. V shed 1 base and J shed 7 bases, with 14 bases lying between them. CDR3: CASSLGPQSGNIQYF. CDR3 sequence (DNA): TGTGCCAGCAGCTTAGGGCCACAGTCGGGGAACATTCAGTACTTC.

V is TRBV15 and J is TRBJ2-7; TRBD1 aligns across 8 bases. Per germline, CDR1 LNHNV and CDR2 YYDKDF (reference sequence). This CDR3 has 16 amino acids. The CDR3 here is CTASRSGQGSSYEQYF. CDR3 nucleotides: TGTACCGCCAGCAGATCTGGACAGGGAAGCTCCTACGAGCAGTACTTC.

The genes are TRBV6-2 or TRBV6-3 and TRBJ1-5, with TRBD1 as a possible D gene (5 bases). Deletions cut 8 bases from V and 3 bases from J, with 11 bases between. CDR3 length: 13 amino acids. Germline lookup yields CDR1 MNHEY and CDR2 SVGEGT. CDR3 bases: TGTGCCAGCGGAGACAGACTCAATCAGCCCCAGCATTTT. Translated: CASGDRLNQPQHF.

This sequence joins TRBV10-3 and TRBJ1-4; 9 bases line up with TRBD1. J gave up 6 bases and V 6 bases, and 8 bases lay outside the gene matches. The germline V gene has CDR1 ENHRY and CDR2 SYGVKD. This CDR3 spans 15 amino acids. This CDR3 reads CAIRNPGQGDEKLFF. The CDR3 DNA sequence: TGTGCCATCAGAAATCCGGGACAGGGTGATGAAAAACTGTTTTTT.

The J gene is TRBJ2-1, the V gene TRBV12-3 or TRBV12-4; 7 bases agree with TRBD2. Trimming removed 8 bases from V and 7 bases from J; junction bases left unmatched: 11. This CDR3 spans 14 amino acids. The CDR3 loop reads CASCGIAGVNEQFF. CDR3 nucleotide sequence: TGTGCCAGCTGTGGGATCGCGGGGGTGAATGAGCAGTTCTTC.

CDR3 sequence (DNA): TGTGCCAGCAGCCTAGAGTCTAGGGAGTATTTT. Encoded protein: CASSLESREYF. V and J are TRBV6-5 and TRBJ2-3; unclear D gene. Trimming removed 6 bases from V and 13 bases from J, with 14 bases in between. The CDR3 length is 11 residues. Looked up from germline, CDR1 is MNHEY and CDR2 is SVGAGI.

The rearrangement links TRBV5-1 to TRBJ2-1; possible D gene TRBD2, 5 bases. Trimming removed 0 bases at V and 10 bases at J, with 14 bases between. Germline V CDR1 and CDR2: SGHRS, YFSETQ. The CDR3 has 14 residues. The CDR3, as DNA: TGCGCCAGCAGCTTGGGACCCACTGGGGAGGAGCAGTTCTTC. Translated: CASSLGPTGEEQFF.

The V call is TRBV20-1, the J call TRBJ1-4, with a tentative D call TRBD1 (5 bases). The germline CDR1 and CDR2 sequences are DFQATT and SNEGSKA (reference sequence). The CDR3 is made up of 15 amino acids. The V and J ends lost 0 bases and 8 bases respectively, with 16 bases between them. CDR3 protein: CSARDIGARTEKLFF. The CDR3 DNA is TGCAGTGCTAGAGATATAGGGGCGAGGACAGAAAAACTGTTTTTT.

The chain combines TRBV28 with TRBJ1-6; D possibly corresponds to TRBD1 (6 bases). The CDR3 length is 14 residues. Trimming left V 3 bases short and J 7 bases short, with 10 bases between. Per germline, CDR1 MDHEN and CDR2 SYDVKM. The CDR3 coding sequence is TGTGCCAGCAGTTTGTTAGGGGGGAATTCACCCCTCCACTTT. Its translation is CASSLLGGNSPLHF.

This clonotype showed up just a few times. V usage is TRBV20-1 and J usage is TRBJ2-3; weak D call: TRBD2 (6 bases). Germline V gene data show CDR1 as DFQATT and CDR2 as SNEGSKA (reference sequence). V lost 0 bases and J lost 3, with 10 bases in between. This CDR3 is built from 14 residues. The CDR3 sequence is CSAREEGSTDTQYF. In nucleotides, the CDR3 is TGCAGTGCTAGAGAGGAGGGTAGTACAGATACGCAGTATTTT.

This clonotype was seen more than once but under ten times. The genes are TRBV20-1 and TRBJ1-1; D remains unclear. The V end lost 6 bases, the J end lost 1 base, and 6 bases lay between the germline ends. Germline assignment: CDR1 DFQATT and CDR2 SNEGSKA (reference sequence). The CDR3 has 11 residues. The CDR3 DNA is TGCAGTGCAGAAGAGAACACTGAAGCTTTCTTT. Translating it yields CSAEENTEAFF.

This clonotype was seen only a few times. J is TRBJ1-2 and V is TRBV12-3 or TRBV12-4, with D possibly being TRBD1 (6 bases). Between the trimmed V and J ends, which lost 3 bases and 5 bases, there was a span of 16 bases. The CDR3 spans 15 residues. CDR3 protein: CASSFGGGGGYGYTF. The CDR3 DNA follows: TGTGCCAGCAGTTTTGGAGGAGGGGGTGGGTATGGCTACACCTTC.

The chain uses TRBV5-1 and TRBJ1-1, with D unresolved. V gave up 0 bases and J gave up 4 bases, with 7 bases separating them. The length of the CDR3 is 13 residues. CDR1 SGHRS and CDR2 YFSETQ come from the germline V gene. CDR3 region: CASSLAVGTEAFF. Here the CDR3 DNA reads TGCGCCAGCAGCTTGGCAGTTGGCACTGAAGCTTTCTTT.